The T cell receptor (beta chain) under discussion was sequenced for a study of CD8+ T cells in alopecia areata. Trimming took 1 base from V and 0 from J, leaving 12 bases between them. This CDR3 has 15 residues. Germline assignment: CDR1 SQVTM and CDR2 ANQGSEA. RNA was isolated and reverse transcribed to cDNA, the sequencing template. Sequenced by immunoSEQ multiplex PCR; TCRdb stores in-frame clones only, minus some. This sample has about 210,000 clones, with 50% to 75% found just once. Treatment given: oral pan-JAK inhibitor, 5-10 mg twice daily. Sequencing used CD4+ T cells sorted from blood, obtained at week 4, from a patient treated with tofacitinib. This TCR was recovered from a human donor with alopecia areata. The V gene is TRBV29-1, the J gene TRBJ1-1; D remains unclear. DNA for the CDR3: TGCAGCGTTGAAGGCGCCATACGGATGAACACTGAAGCTTTCTTT. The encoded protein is CSVEGAIRMNTEAFF.